The present entry profiles one T cell receptor (beta chain) with its context. Its antigen is currently unknown. The assay was immunoSEQ multiplex PCR, and TCRdb's table has in-frame clones only and misses some. The sample records about 85,000 clones, more than 85% being singletons. These data are taken from a study of graft-versus-host responses after intestinal transplantation. Overall study: Multivisceral, liver-intestinal, or isolated intestinal transplants were received by the recipients.

This CDR3 contains 16 residues. Germline assignment: CDR1 SGHVS and CDR2 FNYEAQ. V was trimmed by 1 base and J by 1 base, leaving 13 bases between them. This chain links TRBV7-6 with TRBJ1-2; D gene ambiguous. The sequence was collected from a human donor who was the organ donor for an intestinal transplant. Sample: unstimulated CD8+ T cells sorted from spleen or lymph node cells, taken before transplant. In nucleotides, the CDR3 is TGTGCCAGCAGCTTAGAGGCCGGCTACTTTAACTATGGCTACACCTTC. Amino acid sequence: CASSLEAGYFNYGYTF.